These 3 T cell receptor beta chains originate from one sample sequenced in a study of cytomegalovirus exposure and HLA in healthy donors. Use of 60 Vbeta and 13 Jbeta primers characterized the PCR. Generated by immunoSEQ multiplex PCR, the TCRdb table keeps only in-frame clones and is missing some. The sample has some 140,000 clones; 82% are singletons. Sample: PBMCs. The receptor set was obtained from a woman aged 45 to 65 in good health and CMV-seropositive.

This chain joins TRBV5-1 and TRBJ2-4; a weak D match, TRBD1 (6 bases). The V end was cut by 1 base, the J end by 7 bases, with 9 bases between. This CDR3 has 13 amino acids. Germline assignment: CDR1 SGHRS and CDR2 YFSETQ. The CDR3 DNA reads TGCGCCAGCAGCTTGCCGCAGGGGAACATTCAGTACTTC. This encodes CASSLPQGNIQYF.

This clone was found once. The chain's CDR3 is CASSLTGVTEAFF. CDR3 DNA sequence: TGCGCCAGCAGCTTAACAGGGGTCACTGAAGCTTTCTTT. The rearrangement uses TRBV5-1 and TRBJ1-1, with 7 nucleotides matching TRBD1. The CDR3 covers 13 residues. Per germline, CDR1 SGHRS and CDR2 YFSETQ. J was trimmed by 4 bases and V by 2 bases; bases with no gene match: 2.

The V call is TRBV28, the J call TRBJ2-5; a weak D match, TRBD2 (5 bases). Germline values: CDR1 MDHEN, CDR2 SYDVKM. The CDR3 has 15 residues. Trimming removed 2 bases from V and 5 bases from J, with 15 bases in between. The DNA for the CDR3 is TGTGCCAGCAGTTTAACATCTCCAACGGGGGAGACCCAGTACTTC. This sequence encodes CASSLTSPTGETQYF.